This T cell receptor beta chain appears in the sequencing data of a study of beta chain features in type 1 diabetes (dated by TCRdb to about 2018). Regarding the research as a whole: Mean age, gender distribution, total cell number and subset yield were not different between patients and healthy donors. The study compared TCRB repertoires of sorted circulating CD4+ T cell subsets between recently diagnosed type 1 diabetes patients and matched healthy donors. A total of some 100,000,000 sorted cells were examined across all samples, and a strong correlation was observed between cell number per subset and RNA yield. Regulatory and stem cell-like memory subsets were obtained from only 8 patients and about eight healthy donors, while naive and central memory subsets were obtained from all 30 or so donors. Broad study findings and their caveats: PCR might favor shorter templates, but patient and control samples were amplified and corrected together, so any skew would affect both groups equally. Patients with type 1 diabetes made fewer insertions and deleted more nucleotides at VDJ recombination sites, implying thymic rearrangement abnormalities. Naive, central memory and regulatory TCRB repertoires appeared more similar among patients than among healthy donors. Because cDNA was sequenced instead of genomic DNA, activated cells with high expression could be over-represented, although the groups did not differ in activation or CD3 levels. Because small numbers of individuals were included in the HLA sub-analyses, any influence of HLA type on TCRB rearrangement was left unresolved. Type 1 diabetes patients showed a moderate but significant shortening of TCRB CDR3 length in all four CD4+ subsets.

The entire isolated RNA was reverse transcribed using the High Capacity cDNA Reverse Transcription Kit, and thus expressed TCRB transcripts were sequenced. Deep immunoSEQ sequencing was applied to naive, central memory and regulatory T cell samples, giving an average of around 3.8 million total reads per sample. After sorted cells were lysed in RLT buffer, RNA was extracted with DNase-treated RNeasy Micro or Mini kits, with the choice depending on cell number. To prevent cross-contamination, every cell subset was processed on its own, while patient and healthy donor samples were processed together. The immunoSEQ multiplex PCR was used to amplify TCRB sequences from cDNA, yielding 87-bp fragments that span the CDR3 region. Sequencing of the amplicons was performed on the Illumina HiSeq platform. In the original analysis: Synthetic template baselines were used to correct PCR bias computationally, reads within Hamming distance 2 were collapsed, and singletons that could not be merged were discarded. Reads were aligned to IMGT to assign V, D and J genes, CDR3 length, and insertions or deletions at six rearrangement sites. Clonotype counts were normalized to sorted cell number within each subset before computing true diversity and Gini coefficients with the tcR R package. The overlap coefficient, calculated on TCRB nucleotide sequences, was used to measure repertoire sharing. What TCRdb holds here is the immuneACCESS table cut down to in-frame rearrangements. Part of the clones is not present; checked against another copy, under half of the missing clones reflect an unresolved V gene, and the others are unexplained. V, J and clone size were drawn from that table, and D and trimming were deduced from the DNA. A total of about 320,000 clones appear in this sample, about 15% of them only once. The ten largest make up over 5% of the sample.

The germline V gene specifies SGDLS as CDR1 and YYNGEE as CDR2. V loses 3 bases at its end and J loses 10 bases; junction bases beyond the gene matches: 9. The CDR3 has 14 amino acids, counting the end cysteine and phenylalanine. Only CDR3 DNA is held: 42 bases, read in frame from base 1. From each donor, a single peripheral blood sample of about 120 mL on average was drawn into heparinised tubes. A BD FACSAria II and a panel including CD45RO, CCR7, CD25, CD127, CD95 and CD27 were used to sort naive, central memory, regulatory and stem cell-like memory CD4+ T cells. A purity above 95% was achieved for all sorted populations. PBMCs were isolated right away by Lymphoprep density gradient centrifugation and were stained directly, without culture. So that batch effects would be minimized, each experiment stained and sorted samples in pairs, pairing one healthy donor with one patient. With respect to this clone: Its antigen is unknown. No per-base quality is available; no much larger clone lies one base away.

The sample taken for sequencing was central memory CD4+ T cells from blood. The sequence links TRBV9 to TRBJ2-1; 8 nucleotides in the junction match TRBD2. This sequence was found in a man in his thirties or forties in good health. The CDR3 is CASSASRASGEQFF. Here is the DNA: TGTGCCAGCAGCGCAAGCCGCGCTAGCGGGGAGCAGTTCTTC. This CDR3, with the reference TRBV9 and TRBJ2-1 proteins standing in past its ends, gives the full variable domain DSGVTQTPKHLITATGQRVTLRCSPRSGDLSVYWYQQSLDQGLQFLIQYYNGEERAKGNILERFSAQQFPDLHSELNLSSLELGDSALYFCASSASRASGEQFFGPGTRLTVL.